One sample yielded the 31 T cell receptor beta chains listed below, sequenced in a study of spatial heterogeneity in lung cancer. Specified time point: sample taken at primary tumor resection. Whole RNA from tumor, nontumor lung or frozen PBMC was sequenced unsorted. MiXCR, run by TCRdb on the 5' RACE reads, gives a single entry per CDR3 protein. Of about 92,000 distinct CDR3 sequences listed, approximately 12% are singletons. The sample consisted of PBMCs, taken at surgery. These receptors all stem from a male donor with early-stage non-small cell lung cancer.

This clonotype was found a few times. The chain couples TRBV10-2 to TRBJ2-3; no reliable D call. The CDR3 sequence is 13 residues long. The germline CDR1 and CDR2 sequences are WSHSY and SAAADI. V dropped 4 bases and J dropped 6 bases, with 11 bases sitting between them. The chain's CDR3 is CASSVIGKDTQYF. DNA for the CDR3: TGCGCCAGCAGTGTTATAGGGAAGGATACGCAGTATTTT.

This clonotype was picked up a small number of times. CDR3 protein: CASQGAINEQFF. The CDR3 nucleotides are TGTGCCTCACAGGGGGCCATCAATGAGCAGTTCTTC. The chain joins TRBV28 to TRBJ2-1, with 9 positions matching TRBD1. The germline V gene encodes CDR1 MDHEN and CDR2 SYDVKM. The trim removed 11 bases at V and 6 bases at J, leaving 5 bases unmatched. The CDR3 runs 12 residues.

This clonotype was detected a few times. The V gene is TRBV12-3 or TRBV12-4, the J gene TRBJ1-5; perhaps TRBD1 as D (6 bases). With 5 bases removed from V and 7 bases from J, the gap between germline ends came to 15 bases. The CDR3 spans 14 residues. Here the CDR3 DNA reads TGTGCCAGCAGTCCGAACAGGGCGAAACAGCCCCAGCATTTT. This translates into CASSPNRAKQPQHF.

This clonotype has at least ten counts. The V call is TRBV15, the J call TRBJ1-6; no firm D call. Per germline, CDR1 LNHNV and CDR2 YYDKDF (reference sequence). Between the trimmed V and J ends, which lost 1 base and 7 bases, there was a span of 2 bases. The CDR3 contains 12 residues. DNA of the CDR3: TGTGCCACCAGCAGAGCCAATTCACCCCTCCACTTT. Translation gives CATSRANSPLHF.

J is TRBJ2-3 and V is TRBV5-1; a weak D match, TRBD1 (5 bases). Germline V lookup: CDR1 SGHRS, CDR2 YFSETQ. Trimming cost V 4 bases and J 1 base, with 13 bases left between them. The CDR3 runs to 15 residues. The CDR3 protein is CASSPDSLGTDTQYF. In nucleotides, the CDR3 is TGCGCCAGCAGCCCAGACAGCCTTGGCACAGATACGCAGTATTTT.

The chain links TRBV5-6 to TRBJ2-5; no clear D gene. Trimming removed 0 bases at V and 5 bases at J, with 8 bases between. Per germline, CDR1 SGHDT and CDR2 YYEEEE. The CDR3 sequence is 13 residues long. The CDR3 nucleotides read TGTGCCAGCAGCTTGGGAGCGTGGGAGACCCAGTACTTC. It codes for CASSLGAWETQYF.

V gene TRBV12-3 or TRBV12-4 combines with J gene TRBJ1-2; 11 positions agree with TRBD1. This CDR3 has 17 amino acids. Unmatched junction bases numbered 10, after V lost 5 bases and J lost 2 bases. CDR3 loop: CASSAKRTGGLNYGYTF. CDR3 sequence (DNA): TGTGCCAGCAGTGCCAAAAGGACAGGGGGCCTGAACTATGGCTACACCTTC.

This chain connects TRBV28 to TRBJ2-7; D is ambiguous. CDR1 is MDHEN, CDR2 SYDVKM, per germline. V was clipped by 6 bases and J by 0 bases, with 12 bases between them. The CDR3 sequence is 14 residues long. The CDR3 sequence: CASSRPANSYEQYF. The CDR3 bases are TGTGCCAGCAGCCGGCCAGCCAACTCCTACGAGCAGTACTTC.

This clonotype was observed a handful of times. The CDR3 loop is CASRRQGSDTEAFF. CDR3 DNA sequence: TGTGCCAGCAGAAGACAGGGATCGGACACTGAAGCTTTCTTT. The chain is built from TRBV2 and TRBJ1-1; 7 bases map to TRBD1. V lost 6 bases and J lost 3; bases outside the gene matches: 7. From germline, CDR1 is SNHLY and CDR2 FYNNEI. The CDR3 spans 14 residues.

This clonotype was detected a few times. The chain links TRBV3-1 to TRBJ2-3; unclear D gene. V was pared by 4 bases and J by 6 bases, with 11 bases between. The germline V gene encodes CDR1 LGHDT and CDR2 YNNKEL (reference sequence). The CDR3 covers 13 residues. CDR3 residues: CASSPSTADTQYF. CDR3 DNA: TGTGCCAGCAGCCCAAGTACGGCGGATACGCAGTATTTT.

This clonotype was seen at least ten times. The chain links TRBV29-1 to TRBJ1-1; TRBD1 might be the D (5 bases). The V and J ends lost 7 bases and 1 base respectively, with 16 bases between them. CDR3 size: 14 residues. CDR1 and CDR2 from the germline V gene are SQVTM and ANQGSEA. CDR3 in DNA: TGCAGCGCCACTAGGACACTCACGAACACTGAAGCTTTCTTT. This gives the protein CSATRTLTNTEAFF.

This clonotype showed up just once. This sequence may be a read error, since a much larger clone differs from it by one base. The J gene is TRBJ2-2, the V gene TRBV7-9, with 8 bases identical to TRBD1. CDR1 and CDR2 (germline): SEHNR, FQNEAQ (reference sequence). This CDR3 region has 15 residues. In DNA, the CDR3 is TGTGTCAGCGGCCGGCAGGGGGCTAACACCGGGGAGCTGTTTTTT. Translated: CVSGRQGANTGELFF. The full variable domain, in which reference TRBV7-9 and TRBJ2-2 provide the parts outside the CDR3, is DTGVSQNPRHKITKRGQNVTFRCDPISEHNRLYWYRQTLGQGPEFLTYFQNEAQLEKSRLLSDRFSAERPKGSFSTLEIQRTEQGDSAMYLCVSGRQGANTGELFFGEGSRLTVL.

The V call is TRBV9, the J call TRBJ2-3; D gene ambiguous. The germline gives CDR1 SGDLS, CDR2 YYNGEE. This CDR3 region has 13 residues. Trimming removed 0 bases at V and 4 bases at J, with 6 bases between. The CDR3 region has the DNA TGTGCCAGCAGCGTAGCTTGGGCAGATACGCAGTATTTT. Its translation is CASSVAWADTQYF.

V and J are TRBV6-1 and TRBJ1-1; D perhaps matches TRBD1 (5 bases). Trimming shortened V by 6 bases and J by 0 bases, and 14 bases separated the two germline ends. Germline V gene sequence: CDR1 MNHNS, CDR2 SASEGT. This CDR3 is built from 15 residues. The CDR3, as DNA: TGTGCCAGCAGAACCCTAGACAGTTTGAACACTGAAGCTTTCTTT. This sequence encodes CASRTLDSLNTEAFF.

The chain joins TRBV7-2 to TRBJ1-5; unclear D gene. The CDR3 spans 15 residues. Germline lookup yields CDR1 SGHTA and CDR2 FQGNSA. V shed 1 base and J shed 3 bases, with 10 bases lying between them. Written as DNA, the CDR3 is TGTGCCAGCAGCTTAGGTCCCGGTAACAATCAGCCCCAGCATTTT. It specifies CASSLGPGNNQPQHF.

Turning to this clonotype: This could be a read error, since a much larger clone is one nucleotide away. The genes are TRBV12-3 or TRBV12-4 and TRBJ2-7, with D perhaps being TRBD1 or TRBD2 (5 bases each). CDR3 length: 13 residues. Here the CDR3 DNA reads TGTGCCAGCAGTTTATCGGGACCCTACGAGCAGCACTTC. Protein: CASSLSGPYEQHF.

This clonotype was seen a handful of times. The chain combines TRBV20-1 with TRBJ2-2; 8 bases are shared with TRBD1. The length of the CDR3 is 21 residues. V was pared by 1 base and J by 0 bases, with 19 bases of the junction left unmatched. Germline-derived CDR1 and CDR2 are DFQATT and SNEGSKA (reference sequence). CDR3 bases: TGCAGTGCTAGAGCGGTAAACTTAGACAGGGGCGGCATGTCGAACACCGGGGAGCTGTTTTTT. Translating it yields CSARAVNLDRGGMSNTGELFF.

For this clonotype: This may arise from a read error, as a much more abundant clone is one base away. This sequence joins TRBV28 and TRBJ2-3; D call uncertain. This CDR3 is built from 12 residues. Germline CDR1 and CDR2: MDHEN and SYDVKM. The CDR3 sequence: CAGSRAQETQYF. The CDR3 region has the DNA TGTGCCGGCAGTCGGGCTCAGGAGACGCAGTATTTT.

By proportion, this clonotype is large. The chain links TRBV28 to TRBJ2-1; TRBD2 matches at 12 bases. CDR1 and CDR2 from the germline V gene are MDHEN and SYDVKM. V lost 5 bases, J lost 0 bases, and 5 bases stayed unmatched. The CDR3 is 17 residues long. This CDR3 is CASSLSTSGSSYNEQFF. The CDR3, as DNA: TGTGCCAGCAGTCTCTCGACTAGCGGGAGCTCCTACAATGAGCAGTTCTTC.

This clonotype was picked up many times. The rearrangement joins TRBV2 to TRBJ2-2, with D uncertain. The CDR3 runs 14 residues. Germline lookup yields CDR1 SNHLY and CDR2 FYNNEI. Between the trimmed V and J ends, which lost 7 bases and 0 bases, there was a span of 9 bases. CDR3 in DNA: TGTGCCAGCAATGGCCTAGCGAACACCGGGGAGCTGTTTTTT. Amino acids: CASNGLANTGELFF.

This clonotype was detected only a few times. CDR3 sequence (DNA): TGTGCCAGCAAGGGGGACTCCCCGTCGGGGCAGTACTTC. Protein: CASKGDSPSGQYF. The gene calls are TRBV6-6 and TRBJ2-7; tentatively, D is TRBD1 or TRBD2 (6 bases each). CDR1 and CDR2 (germline): MNHNY, SVGAGI (reference sequence). Trimming removed 7 bases from V and 9 bases from J, with 19 bases in between. This CDR3 is 13 amino acids long.

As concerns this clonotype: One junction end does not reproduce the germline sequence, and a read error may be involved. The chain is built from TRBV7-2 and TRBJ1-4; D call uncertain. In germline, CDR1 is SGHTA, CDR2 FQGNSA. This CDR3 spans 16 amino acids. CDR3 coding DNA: TGTGCCAGCAGCCCAGCCCACGGGTCGGCTAATGATAAACTGTTTTTT. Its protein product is CASSPAHGSANDKLFF.

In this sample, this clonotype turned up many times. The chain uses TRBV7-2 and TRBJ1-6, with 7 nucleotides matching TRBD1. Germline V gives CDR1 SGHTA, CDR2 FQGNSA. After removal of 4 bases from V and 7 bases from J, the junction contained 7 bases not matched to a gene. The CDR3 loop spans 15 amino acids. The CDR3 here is CASSSMGQLNSPLHF. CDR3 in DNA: TGTGCCAGCAGCTCGATGGGACAGTTAAATTCACCCCTCCACTTT.

The CDR3 nucleotides are TGTGCCAGCACCCGACAGGGGGGTAACTCACCCCTCCACTTT. This sequence encodes CASTRQGGNSPLHF. The chain is built from TRBV28 and TRBJ1-6; 9 bases are a match to TRBD1. The CDR3 totals 14 residues. Trimming cost V 7 bases and J 10 bases; bases outside gene matches: 8. The germline CDR1 and CDR2 sequences are MDHEN and SYDVKM.

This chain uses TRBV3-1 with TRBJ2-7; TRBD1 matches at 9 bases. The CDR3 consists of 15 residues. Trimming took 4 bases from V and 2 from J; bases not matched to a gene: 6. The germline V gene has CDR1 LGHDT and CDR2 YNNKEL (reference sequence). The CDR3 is CASSLSTGGTYEQYF. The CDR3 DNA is TGTGCCAGCAGCCTTTCGACAGGGGGGACCTACGAGCAGTACTTC.

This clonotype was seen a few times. CDR3 protein: CAWTPPGGGYLGNIQYF. The CDR3 coding sequence is TGTGCCTGGACTCCTCCGGGCGGGGGCTACTTAGGAAACATTCAGTACTTC. This chain links TRBV30 with TRBJ2-4; D perhaps matches TRBD2 (7 bases). Germline CDR1 GTSNPN, CDR2 SVGIG (reference sequence). The V and J ends lost 4 bases and 6 bases respectively, with 25 bases between them. This CDR3 is built from 17 residues.

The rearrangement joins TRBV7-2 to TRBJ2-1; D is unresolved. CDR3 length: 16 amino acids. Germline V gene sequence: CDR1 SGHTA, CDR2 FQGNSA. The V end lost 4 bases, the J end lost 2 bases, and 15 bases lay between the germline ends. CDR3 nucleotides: TGTGCCAGCAGCTGGAACGGCCAACGGACCTACAATGAGCAGTTCTTC. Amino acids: CASSWNGQRTYNEQFF.

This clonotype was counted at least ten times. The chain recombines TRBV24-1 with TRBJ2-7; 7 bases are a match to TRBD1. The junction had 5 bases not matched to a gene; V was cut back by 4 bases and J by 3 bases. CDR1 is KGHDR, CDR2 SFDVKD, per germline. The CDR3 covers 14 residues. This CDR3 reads CATSEAGTVYEQYF. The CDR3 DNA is TGTGCCACCAGTGAGGCCGGGACAGTCTACGAGCAGTACTTC.

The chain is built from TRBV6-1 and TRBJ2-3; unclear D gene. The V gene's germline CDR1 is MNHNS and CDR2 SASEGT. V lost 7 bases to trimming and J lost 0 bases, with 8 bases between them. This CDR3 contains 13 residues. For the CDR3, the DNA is TGTGCCAGCATCCCTAGTAGCACAGATACGCAGTATTTT. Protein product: CASIPSSTDTQYF.

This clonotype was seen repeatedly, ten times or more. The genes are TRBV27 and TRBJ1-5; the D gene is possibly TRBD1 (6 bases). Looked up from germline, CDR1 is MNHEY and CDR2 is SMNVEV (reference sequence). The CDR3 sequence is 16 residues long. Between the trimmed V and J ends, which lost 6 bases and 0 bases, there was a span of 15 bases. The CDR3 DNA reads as TGTGCCAGCAGAATACGGGGGGCAGTTAGCAATCAGCCCCAGCATTTT. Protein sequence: CASRIRGAVSNQPQHF.

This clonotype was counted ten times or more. The CDR3 reads CASSYRGGETQYF. CDR3 coding DNA: TGTGCCAGCAGTTACCGGGGGGGAGAGACCCAGTACTTC. The chain combines TRBV6-2 or TRBV6-3 with TRBJ2-5; 8 bases are shared with TRBD2. V shed 2 bases and J 4 bases; nucleotides not matched to a gene: 0. CDR1 and CDR2 (germline): MNHEY, SVGEGT. The CDR3 has 13 amino acids.